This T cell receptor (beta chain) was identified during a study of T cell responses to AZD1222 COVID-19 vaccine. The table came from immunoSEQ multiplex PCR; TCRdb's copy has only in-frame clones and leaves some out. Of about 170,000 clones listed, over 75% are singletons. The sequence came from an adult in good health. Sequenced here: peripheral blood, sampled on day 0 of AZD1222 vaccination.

The CDR3 sequence: CASTTSRSGLYNEQFF. The DNA for the CDR3 is TGTGCCAGTACCACATCCCGGAGCGGGCTCTACAATGAGCAGTTCTTC. The chain employs TRBV19 and TRBJ2-1, with a tentative D call TRBD2 (6 bases). V was clipped by 7 bases and J by 3 bases, with 19 bases between them. Germline V lookup: CDR1 LNHDA, CDR2 SQIVND (reference sequence). The CDR3 is made up of 16 amino acids. The full variable domain, with the rest looked up from reference TRBV19 and TRBJ2-1, is DGGITQSPKYLFRKEGQNVTLSCEQNLNHDAMYWYRQDPGQGLRLIYYSQIVNDFQKGDIAEGYSVSREKKESFPLTVTSAQKNPTAFYLCASTTSRSGLYNEQFFGPGTRLTVL.